This T cell receptor beta chain was profiled in a study of vaccination and CD4 T cells after COVID-19. In the study overall: SARS-CoV-2 PCR on nasal swabs had been positive for the convalescent patients; 8 or 9 were mild and one was severe.

CDR1 is LNHDA, CDR2 SQIVND, per germline (reference sequence). The CDR3 length is 15 residues. V was trimmed by 2 bases and J by 5 bases, leaving 12 bases between them. The assay that was used to sequence DNA from cultured CD4+ T cells was the Oncomine TCR Beta short-read assay. One entry per CDR3 protein, called by TCRdb with MiXCR from the PCR reads. The table records fewer than 20,000 distinct CDR3 sequences, about 40% of them present only once. Study-wide findings and caveats: A median 86.3% of convalescent patients' SARS-CoV-2-reactive clones emerged only after vaccination.

Points on this clonotype: Its antigen is not known.

The sample's treatment: approximately nine-day PBMC culture with coronavirus spike peptide pools or control peptides (ViraFEST assay). The sequencing input was CD4+ T cells from blood, cultured in vitro. The sequence derives from a human donor who had recovered from COVID-19. The chain recombines TRBV19 with TRBJ2-2, with a tentative D call TRBD2 (6 bases). The CDR3: CASSISFRGTGELFF. The CDR3 nucleotides are TGTGCCAGTAGTATAAGCTTTCGGGGGACCGGGGAGCTGTTTTTT.